Below are 26 T cell receptor gamma chains sequenced from a single sample in a study of γδ T cells in repeated Plasmodium falciparum infection. Flow sorting of PBMC yielded separate Vgamma9/Vdelta2+ and Vdelta2-negative gammadelta T cell populations for bulk repertoire analysis. TCRdb re-processed the multiplex PCR reads via CATT. The data contain 28,000 or so gamma-chain clones, over 1.1% of them singletons. Sequenced material: gamma-delta T cells from blood. These receptors were obtained from a pool of human donors (malaria-infected and uninfected, not separated).

This clone was counted many times. A read error may be the cause here, since a much bigger clone is one base away. Other DNA sequences within the sample encode an identical CDR3. The rearrangement uses TRGV9 and TRGJ1 or TRGJ2. Germline V gene lookup returns CDR1 GITISATS and CDR2 ISYDGTV (reference sequence). Unmatched junction bases numbered 5, after V lost 2 bases and J lost 4 bases. This CDR3 has 13 amino acids. CDR3: CALWEESYYKKLF. The CDR3 DNA follows: TGTGCCTTGTGGGAGGAGAGCTATTATAAGAAACTCTTT.

Many counts were recorded for this clone. The sample carries other DNA sequences with the same CDR3. The chain has TRGV4 and TRGJ1 or TRGJ2. Germline CDR1 and CDR2: EGSTGY and YDSYTSSV. After removal of 0 bases from V and 4 bases from J, the junction contained 3 bases not matched to a gene. The CDR3 consists of 13 residues. CDR3 in amino acids: CATWDGLYYKKLF. CDR3 in DNA: TGTGCCACCTGGGATGGGCTATATTATAAGAAACTCTTT.

This clone was seen many times. A far larger clone is a single base away, which makes a read error likely. The sample contains more than one DNA sequence encoding this CDR3. In DNA, the CDR3 is TGTGCCCTGTGGGAGGTGCAGCTCCGAGGTTGGTTCAAGATATTT. Amino acid sequence: CALWEVQLRGWFKIF. The rearrangement joins TRGV9 to TRGJP1. The J gene, missing from TCRdb, was assigned here through DNA to germline matching. The CDR3 length is 15 residues. CDR1 is GITISATS and CDR2 is ISYDGTV in the germline V gene (reference sequence).

This clone was recorded at least ten times. The rearrangement uses TRGV3 and TRGJ1 or TRGJ2. The germline V gene encodes CDR1 VTNTFY and CDR2 YDVSTARD (reference sequence). V shed 6 bases, J shed 3 bases, and the junction held 8 bases outside the gene matches. The CDR3 is 13 amino acids. In DNA form, the CDR3 reads TGTGCCACCTGGAGCTCTTTTTATTATAAGAAACTCTTT. This sequence encodes CATWSSFYYKKLF.

In regard to this clone: The limits of the CDR3 on the DNA are not certain, so only TCRdb's listed CDR3 is given. Called V gene: TRGV9; the J gene was not called. A total of 30 residues make up the CDR3, ends included. CDR1 and CDR2 from the germline V gene are GITISATS and ISYDGTV (reference sequence). The CDR3: CALWEVYYKKLFGSEQHWVSQVSIGRIQHF.

This clone has a handful of counts. TCRdb assigns this DNA the protein of a much larger clone, which departs from its translation at residue 5; this likely reflects a read error, and the protein shown comes from translating the DNA. The V gene is TRGV8, the J gene TRGJ1 or TRGJ2. The J gene is absent in TCRdb and was assigned here via DNA matching to germline. The CDR3 length is 12 residues. CDR1 is VENAVY, CDR2 YDSYNSRV, per germline. The CDR3 reads CATWGRRYKKLF. CDR3 sequence (DNA): TGTGCCACCTGGGGTAGGCGGTATAAGAAACTCTTT.

This clone occurred a few times. A read error is likely here: a far larger clone is one base away. Other DNA sequences in this specimen translate into the identical CDR3. The chain has TRGV9 and TRGJP1. As TCRdb names no J gene, one was assigned here on the basis of a DNA match to germline. Trimming took 4 bases from V and 9 from J; bases not matched to a gene: 8. CDR3 size: 13 residues. Germline lookup yields CDR1 GITISATS and CDR2 ISYDGTV (reference sequence). Written as DNA, the CDR3 is TGTGCCTTGTGGGAAGAGTTCCGTTGGTTCAAGATATTT. Translating gives CALWEEFRWFKIF.

This clone has a count of ten or more. Given a much more abundant clone one base away, this may be a read error. J is TRGJ1 or TRGJ2 and V is TRGV9. Germline CDR1 is GITISATS and CDR2 is ISYDGTV (reference sequence). V was clipped by 0 bases and J by 2 bases; unmatched bases: 4. This CDR3 has 14 residues. The chain's CDR3 is CALWEVPHYYKKLF. The CDR3 nucleotides read TGTGCCTTGTGGGAGGTGCCGCATTATTATAAGAAACTCTTT.

The table lists this clone with a few counts. The TCRdb protein comes from a much larger clone and disagrees with this DNA's translation at residue 7, likely due to a read error; the protein given here is derived from the DNA. This chain uses TRGV9 with TRGJ1 or TRGJ2. The J gene was missing in TCRdb and was found by matching the end of the DNA to germline. The germline gives CDR1 GITISATS, CDR2 ISYDGTV (reference sequence). Trimming removed 0 bases from V and 12 bases from J; junction bases left unmatched: 11. This CDR3 is 13 amino acids long. CDR3 in DNA: TGTGCCTTGTGGGAGGTGCAGGATGGGGGGAAACTCTTT. Translated: CALWEVQDGGKLF.

This clone appeared a few times. The protein TCRdb lists belongs to a much larger clone and differs from this DNA's translation at residue 14, which points to a read error; the protein shown is made from the DNA. The V call is TRGV9, the J call TRGJP. The J gene is not listed in TCRdb, so it was assigned here from a DNA match to germline. Germline CDR1 and CDR2: GITISATS and ISYDGTV (reference sequence). The CDR3 is made up of 17 amino acids. In DNA, the CDR3 is TGTGCCTTGTGGGAGGTGCTCACAGAGTTGGGCAAAAAAACCAAGGTATTT. Translating it yields CALWEVLTELGKKTKVF.

This clone was detected a few times. Since a far larger clone is one base different, this is likely a read error. Other DNA sequences in this specimen translate into the identical CDR3. V gene TRGV3 combines with J gene TRGJ1 or TRGJ2. Germline matching of the DNA provided the J gene here, since TCRdb leaves it blank. The V gene's germline CDR1 is VTNTFY and CDR2 YDVSTARD (reference sequence). The CDR3 has 13 amino acids. This chain's CDR3 is CATWDRPRDKKLF. DNA for the CDR3: TGCGCCACCTGGGACAGGCCCCGTGATAAGAAACTCTTT.

Many counts were recorded for this clone. A far more abundant clone sits one base away, making this likely a read error. Different DNA sequences within this sample yield the same CDR3. The chain carries TRGV2 and TRGJ1 or TRGJ2. The J gene was not available in TCRdb and was assigned here by matching the DNA to germline segments. The length of the CDR3 is 16 residues. Germline V gene sequence: CDR1 EGSNGY, CDR2 YDSYNSKV. J lost 1 base, V lost 1 base, and 10 bases had no gene match. CDR3 sequence (DNA): TGTGCCACCTGGGACGGAATCCTTCCAAATTATTATAAGAAACTCTTT. Amino acid sequence: CATWDGILPNYYKKLF.

This clone was counted at least ten times. This likely stems from a read error, as it lies one base from a far larger clone. The chain combines TRGV2 with TRGJP2. Since TCRdb gives no J gene, matching the DNA to germline was used here to assign it. There are 15 residues in the CDR3. Per germline, CDR1 EGSNGY and CDR2 YDSYNSKV. The CDR3 protein is CATWDGKSSDWIKTF. The CDR3 DNA is TGTGCCACCTGGGACGGAAAGAGTAGTGACTGGATCAAGACGTTT.

In this sample, this clone turned up a few times. TCRdb's protein for this DNA is that of a much larger clone and differs from the translation at residue 12, likely a read error; the protein shown is the DNA translation. CDR3 in amino acids: CATWDVEVGRRELF. As DNA, the CDR3 is TGTGCCACCTGGGATGTGGAAGTCGGAAGGCGGGAACTCTTT. The V segment is TRGV4, and no J call was made. The germline V gene has CDR1 EGSTGY and CDR2 YDSYTSSV. The CDR3 consists of 14 residues.

This clone was seen ten or more times. The chain combines TRGV4 with TRGJ1 or TRGJ2. TCRdb leaves out the J gene; it was filled in here by matching the DNA to germline. This CDR3 spans 13 amino acids. Germline V CDR1 and CDR2: EGSTGY, YDSYTSSV. Trimming cost V 1 base and J 6 bases; bases outside gene matches: 6. The CDR3 DNA follows: TGTGCCACCTGGGATGGTATTGGTTATAAGAAACTCTTT. It is translated as CATWDGIGYKKLF.

Points on this clone: No DNA is shown, since the ends of the CDR3 on it are uncertain; the CDR3 is the one TCRdb lists. J gene calling gave no result, while the V gene is TRGV4. Germline values: CDR1 EGSTGY, CDR2 YDSYTSSV. The CDR3 numbers 30 amino acids, ends counted. CDR3 amino acids: CATLGFIIRNSLAVEQHWLSQVSIGRIQHF.

As concerns this clone: The mismatch at residues 5 and 6 between this DNA's translation and the TCRdb protein of a much larger clone likely reflects a read error; the protein shown is translated from the DNA. The chain has TRGV9 and TRGJP. Here the J gene was assigned by germline matching of the DNA, as TCRdb has none. The CDR3 is 17 amino acids. V lost 5 bases, J lost 4 bases, and 8 bases stayed unmatched. Germline V CDR1 and CDR2: GITISATS, ISYDGTV (reference sequence). CDR3 sequence: CALWGAPQELGKKIKVF. CDR3 coding DNA: TGTGCCTTGTGGGGCGCCCCCCAAGAGTTGGGCAAAAAAATCAAGGTATTT.

This clone was recorded many times. The V call is TRGV4, the J call TRGJ1 or TRGJ2. This CDR3 spans 16 amino acids. V was pared by 0 bases and J by 4 bases, with 12 bases of the junction left unmatched. In germline, CDR1 is EGSTGY, CDR2 YDSYTSSV. The CDR3 DNA reads TGTGCCACCTGGGATGGGTCTATGAGTAGGTATTATAAGAAACTCTTT. Translation gives CATWDGSMSRYYKKLF.

This clone has just a few counts. The protein given by TCRdb reflects a much larger clone and differs at residue 12 from this DNA's translation, likely from a read error; the protein shown is the DNA's translation. The chain joins TRGV9 to TRGJP. The J gene was missing in TCRdb and was found by matching the end of the DNA to germline. The CDR3 covers 17 residues. In germline, CDR1 is GITISATS, CDR2 ISYDGTV (reference sequence). CDR3 DNA sequence: TGTGCCTTGTGGGAGGCCCCCCCCCAGTTGGGCGAAAAAATCAAGGTATTT. It codes for CALWEAPPQLGEKIKVF.

By its share, this clone is medium-sized. It differs at one base from a far larger clone, so likely a read error. Additional DNA sequences in this sample encode the identical CDR3. The chain couples TRGV9 to TRGJP. Trimming at V came to 2 bases and at J to 3 bases, leaving 1 base not matched to a gene. Germline assignment: CDR1 GITISATS and CDR2 ISYDGTV (reference sequence). The CDR3 has 16 amino acids. The chain's CDR3 is CALWEEQELGKKIKVF. For the CDR3, the DNA is TGTGCCTTGTGGGAGGAGCAAGAGTTGGGCAAAAAAATCAAGGTATTT.

Ten or more counts support this clone. A far larger clone differs by one base, so this is likely a read error. In the same sample, other DNA sequences code for this CDR3. The rearrangement links TRGV9 to TRGJP. Germline V lookup: CDR1 GITISATS, CDR2 ISYDGTV (reference sequence). This CDR3 spans 15 amino acids. CDR3 in amino acids: CALWEDPLGKKIKVF. The CDR3 DNA is TGTGCCCTGTGGGAGGACCCGTTGGGCAAAAAAATCAAGGTATTT.

In this sample, this clone turned up a few times. A single base is all that separates this from a far larger clone, so a read error is likely. No J gene was called, and the V gene is TRGV2. CDR3 length equals 12 residues. Germline assignment: CDR1 EGSNGY and CDR2 YDSYNSKV. This chain's CDR3 is CATWDGFRKKLF. In DNA form, the CDR3 reads TGTGCCACCTGGGACGGGTTTAGGAAGAAACTCTTC.

Many counts were recorded for this clone. This may come from a read error, since a much larger clone is one base off. Other DNA variants within this sample encode the same CDR3. The V gene is TRGV9, the J gene TRGJP. TCRdb leaves out the J gene; it was filled in here by matching the DNA to germline. The germline V gene encodes CDR1 GITISATS and CDR2 ISYDGTV (reference sequence). The CDR3 sequence is 17 residues long. The CDR3 sequence is CALWEVRQELGKKIKVF. The CDR3 region has the DNA TGTGCCTTGTGGGAGGTGAGGCAGGAGTTGGGCAAAAAAATCAAGGTATTT.

This clone has only a few counts. TCRdb's listed protein matches a much larger clone and diverges from this DNA's translation at residue 3, likely through a read error; the protein shown comes from the DNA. This sequence joins TRGV3 and TRGJ1 or TRGJ2. The J gene, missing from TCRdb, was assigned here through DNA to germline matching. CDR3 length: 13 amino acids. Germline loops: CDR1 VTNTFY, CDR2 YDVSTARD (reference sequence). The CDR3 bases are TGTGCCGCCTGGGACAGGGCTAATTATAAGAAACTCTTT. Its translation is CAAWDRANYKKLF.

This clone has at least ten counts. TCRdb lists the protein of a much larger clone for this DNA, which differs at residue 6, so this is likely a read error; the protein given here is translated from the DNA itself. V usage is TRGV5 and J usage is TRGJ1 or TRGJ2. TCRdb carries no J gene annotation; the J gene was assigned here by matching the DNA with germline. Germline V gene data show CDR1 as VINAFY and CDR2 as YDVSNSKD. The CDR3 runs 11 residues. V shed 1 base, J shed 9 bases, and the junction held 3 bases outside the gene matches. The CDR3: CATWDSPKKLF. In nucleotides, the CDR3 is TGTGCCACCTGGGACAGTCCTAAGAAACTCTTT.

This clone occurred a few times. The protein recorded in TCRdb matches a much larger clone and deviates from this DNA's translation at residue 11, suggesting a read error; the protein here is obtained by translating the DNA. The chain links TRGV9 to TRGJ1 or TRGJ2. Matching the DNA to germline supplied the J gene, which TCRdb does not give. This CDR3 contains 14 residues. The germline V gene encodes CDR1 GITISATS and CDR2 ISYDGTV (reference sequence). CDR3 residues: CALWELSPYYRKLF. CDR3 nucleotide sequence: TGTGCCTTGTGGGAGCTGTCCCCCTATTATAGGAAACTCTTT.